The rows below give T cell receptor beta chains drawn from one sample of a study of CD8 T cells in Susac syndrome. TCRdb re-derived calls from the immunoSEQ multiplex PCR reads in MiXCR, one entry per CDR3 protein. The sample shows about 130,000 distinct CDR3 sequences, about 96% of them seen only once. The sequenced material came from CD4+ T cells from PBMCs. The source is a human donor in good health. CDR3s include the opening cysteine and the closing phenylalanine or tryptophan.

v_gene: TRBV29-1
j_gene: TRBJ2-2
CDR3aa: CSVEFAGTVGELFF

v_gene: TRBV5-1
j_gene: TRBJ2-6
CDR3aa: CASSFATGANVLTF

v_gene: TRBV25-1
j_gene: TRBJ2-1
CDR3aa: CASSRGNSYNEQFF

v_gene: TRBV12-3/TRBV12-4
j_gene: TRBJ2-7
CDR3aa: CATSPTSASYEQYF

v_gene: TRBV30
j_gene: TRBJ2-7
CDR3aa: CAGTESYEQYF

v_gene: TRBV7-2
j_gene: TRBJ2-3
CDR3aa: CASGTSGTDTQYF

v_gene: TRBV14
j_gene: TRBJ2-3
CDR3aa: CASRLAGTDTQYF

v_gene: TRBV10-3
j_gene: TRBJ1-1
CDR3aa: CAISGTVNTEAFF

v_gene: TRBV19
j_gene: TRBJ2-7
CDR3aa: CASSSGQSYEQYF

v_gene: TRBV7-2
j_gene: TRBJ1-1
CDR3aa: CASSLGLRVKAEAFF

v_gene: TRBV20-1
j_gene: TRBJ2-6
CDR3aa: CSARAGTLSGANVLTF